These T cell receptor beta chains were read from a single sample in a study of shared clonotypes between healthy human individuals. Only in-frame clones appear in the TCRdb table, and some are missing; sequencing was by immunoSEQ multiplex PCR. The table includes roughly 2 million clones, approximately 94% detected once. Sequenced input: naive CD4+ T cells sorted from blood. All receptors derive from a man aged 18 to 29 in good health. The CDR3 runs from the conserved cysteine through the conserved F or W. The D gene is left open where the match is weak. The listing skips clone size in some rows; elsewhere it reads once, few, many or a size class.

CDR3,DNA,V,J,length,size,D
CASSLGGTATTNEKLFF,TGCGCCAGCAGCTTGGGGGGGACGGCGACAACTAATGAAAAACTGTTTTTT,TRBV5-1,TRBJ1-4,17,.,.
CASSDRASYNSPLHF,TGTGCCAGCAGCGACAGGGCCTCCTATAATTCACCCCTCCACTTT,TRBV6-1,TRBJ1-6,15,.,TRBD1
CASSSAGGRYNEQFF,TGTGCCAGCAGCTCAGCGGGGGGCCGCTACAATGAGCAGTTCTTC,TRBV7-2,TRBJ2-1,15,.,TRBD2
CASSYGEGVLEAFF,TGTGCCAGCAGTTACGGGGAAGGGGTCCTTGAAGCTTTCTTT,TRBV6-5,TRBJ1-1,14,.,.
CASSRAVSSYNEQFF,TGTGCCAGCAGTCGGGCCGTGAGCTCCTACAATGAGCAGTTCTTC,TRBV2,TRBJ2-1,15,once,.
CASSPSGTYEQYF,TGTGCCAGCTCACCTTCGGGAACTTACGAGCAGTACTTC,TRBV18,TRBJ2-7,13,once,.
CSVSDQATNEKLFF,TGCAGCGTTTCGGATCAGGCAACTAATGAAAAACTGTTTTTT,TRBV29-1,TRBJ1-4,14,.,.
CASSLTGVQETQYF,TGTGCCAGCAGCTTAACAGGGGTTCAAGAGACCCAGTACTTC,TRBV7-9,TRBJ2-5,14,.,TRBD1
CASSLVGGSGEQYF,TGCGCCAGCAGCTTGGTCGGCGGCAGCGGCGAGCAGTACTTC,TRBV5-1,TRBJ2-7,14,.,.
CASSLEGTPNTEAFF,TGTGCCAGCAGCTTAGAGGGGACACCGAACACTGAAGCTTTCTTT,TRBV7-9,TRBJ1-1,15,.,.
CASSRGLVETQYF,TGTGCCAGTAGTAGGGGACTAGTGGAGACCCAGTACTTC,TRBV19,TRBJ2-5,13,.,TRBD2
CASSLESRTIYGYTF,TGTGCCAGCAGCTTAGAGAGCCGGACCATCTATGGCTACACCTTC,TRBV11-2,TRBJ1-2,15,.,.
CASSAYSGNTIYF,TGTGCCAGCAGCGCCTACTCTGGAAACACCATATATTTT,TRBV9,TRBJ1-3,13,.,.
CASSNSGNTIYF,TGTGCCAGCAGTAACTCTGGAAACACCATATATTTT,TRBV6-5,TRBJ1-3,12,few,.
CASSLDRGVGEQYF,TGTGCCAGCAGCTTAGATAGGGGGGTAGGAGAGCAGTACTTC,TRBV7-2,TRBJ2-7,14,.,.
CASSTAGGNTGELFF,TGTGCCAGCAGTACAGCAGGGGGCAACACCGGGGAGCTGTTTTTT,TRBV28,TRBJ2-2,15,.,TRBD1
CASSAPPGQGIENEKLFF,TGTGCCAGCAGCGCACCCCCGGGACAGGGGATCGAGAATGAAAAACTGTTTTTT,TRBV7-9,TRBJ1-4,18,.,TRBD1
CASSVVGANSGANVLTF,TGTGCCAGCAGCGTAGTTGGAGCAAACTCTGGGGCCAACGTCCTGACTTTC,TRBV9,TRBJ2-6,17,.,.
CASSIPLRLAENTYNEQFF,TGTGCCAGTAGTATTCCCTTGCGACTAGCGGAAAACACCTACAATGAGCAGTTCTTC,TRBV19,TRBJ2-1,19,.,TRBD2
CASSLNRGRDEQFF,TGTGCCAGCAGCCTGAACAGGGGTCGGGATGAGCAGTTCTTC,TRBV11-2,TRBJ2-1,14,.,TRBD1
CASSIRLAGGPGETQYF,TGTGCCAGTAGTATCCGGCTAGCGGGGGGTCCTGGAGAGACCCAGTACTTC,TRBV19,TRBJ2-5,17,once,TRBD2
CASSLLSSSYEQYF,TGTGCCAGCAGCCTATTATCGAGCTCCTACGAGCAGTACTTC,TRBV11-2,TRBJ2-7,14,.,.
CASSTSGFQETQYF,TGCGCCAGCAGCACTAGCGGCTTCCAAGAGACCCAGTACTTC,TRBV5-1,TRBJ2-5,14,.,TRBD2
CASRGLAETDTQYF,TGTGCCAGCAGGGGACTAGCGGAAACAGATACGCAGTATTTT,TRBV5-6,TRBJ2-3,14,.,TRBD2
CASISDALRGVTEAFF,TGTGCCAGCATCTCCGACGCCCTCCGAGGGGTCACTGAAGCTTTCTTT,TRBV7-9,TRBJ1-1,16,.,.
CASRPGTGLEKLFF,TGCGCCAGCAGGCCCGGGACAGGCTTGGAAAAACTGTTTTTT,TRBV10-2,TRBJ1-4,14,.,TRBD1
CAISDDRGITGELFF,TGTGCCATCAGCGATGACAGGGGAATAACCGGGGAGCTGTTTTTT,TRBV10-3,TRBJ2-2,15,.,TRBD1
CASSEAAGNRAHGYTF,TGTGCCAGCAGTGAAGCTGCGGGTAACCGAGCCCATGGCTACACCTTC,TRBV6-1,TRBJ1-2,16,.,.